This entry is about one T cell receptor (beta chain). Its antigen remains unidentified. The entry originates in a study of monozygotic twins with inflammatory bowel disease. Study conclusions and caveats: The analysis did not separate different T cell subtypes. Whereas healthy co-twins had higher TCRbeta diversity (inverse Simpson), IBD patients had lower diversity.

The V gene's germline CDR1 is LNHNV and CDR2 YYDKDF (reference sequence). CDR3 length: 16 residues. Per donor there was one draw, yielding a blood sample of 2.5 ml. Each CDR3 protein gets one entry in TCRdb, which reprocessed the 5' RACE reads and gives no DNA. The repertoire table contains roughly 160,000 distinct CDR3 sequences. The gene calls are TRBV15 and TRBJ1-5; TCRdb selects TRBD1, and the lack of DNA leaves this call unchecked. The receptor was derived from a human donor with ulcerative colitis or Crohn's disease, or a healthy co-twin of an affected twin (not recorded which). The specimen was blood. CDR3 region: CATSRDQGVSNQPQHF.